The rows below give T cell receptor beta chains drawn from one sample of a study of T-cell reconstitution after alpha-beta-depleted transplantation in children. MiXCR, run by TCRdb on the PCR reads, gives a single entry per CDR3 protein. The sample lists 490,000 or so distinct CDR3 sequences, about 12% occurring once. Specimen: PBMCs from the stem cell graft donor, collected from the stem cell graft. Receptors originate from a human donor who donated a stem cell graft to a child with combined immunodeficiency. The CDR3 runs from the conserved cysteine through the conserved F or W. Fields, in order: CDR3 length, J gene, V gene, clone size, D gene, CDR3 protein, CDR3 DNA. A D gene is named only where the DNA matches it firmly. Some rows mark clone size as missing; the rest say once, few, many or name a class of expanded clone.

>14|TRBJ1-2|TRBV12-3/TRBV12-4|many|NA
CASSLASGVFGYTF
TGTGCCAGCAGTTTAGCGAGCGGTGTTTTTGGCTACACCTTC
>15|TRBJ1-4|TRBV5-1|few|TRBD1
CASSLGTGGNEKLFF
TGCGCCAGCAGCCTGGGGACAGGCGGTAATGAAAAACTGTTTTTT
>14|TRBJ2-1|TRBV6-1|few|TRBD2
CASKRGERYNEQFF
TGTGCCAGCAAGCGGGGGGAGCGCTACAATGAGCAGTTCTTC
>15|TRBJ2-7|TRBV30|NA|NA
CAWSVVGGAGYEQYF
TGTGCCTGGAGTGTAGTGGGGGGCGCAGGCTACGAGCAGTACTTC
>12|TRBJ2-5|TRBV29-1|NA|TRBD1
CSVNRGEETQYF
TGCAGCGTAAACAGGGGCGAAGAGACCCAGTACTTC
>12|TRBJ2-5|TRBV29-1|few|TRBD1
CSGYRGQETQYF
TGCAGCGGGTACAGGGGGCAAGAGACCCAGTACTTC
>18|TRBJ2-2|TRBV3-1|many|TRBD1
CASSQEVGTGTNTGELFF
TGTGCCAGCAGCCAAGAGGTTGGGACAGGGACGAACACCGGGGAGCTGTTTTTT
>15|TRBJ2-3|TRBV19|NA|NA
CASSIFAGGGDTQYF
TGTGCCAGTAGTATCTTCGCAGGGGGAGGGGATACGCAGTATTTT
>15|TRBJ1-1|TRBV6-1|NA|TRBD1
CASSDLGQSRLEAFF
TGTGCCAGCAGTGACCTGGGACAGTCTAGACTGGAAGCTTTCTTT
>14|TRBJ1-5|TRBV2|NA|NA
CASREQGSHQPQHF
TGTGCCAGCAGGGAACAGGGTTCCCATCAGCCCCAGCATTTT
>14|TRBJ2-7|TRBV13|NA|NA
CASSASGIHYEQYF
TGTGCCAGCAGCGCCTCCGGGATCCACTACGAGCAGTACTTC
>14|TRBJ2-7|TRBV27|NA|TRBD1
CASSNLTGADEQYF
TGTGCCAGCAGTAACCTGACAGGGGCTGACGAGCAGTACTTC
>14|TRBJ2-5|TRBV5-1|few|TRBD2
CASSSIAGERTQYF
TGCGCCAGCAGCTCCATAGCGGGAGAACGGACCCAGTACTTC
>14|TRBJ2-7|TRBV2|NA|NA
CASNPLTAGVEQYF
TGTGCCAGCAATCCTCTAACTGCAGGGGTCGAGCAGTACTTC
>15|TRBJ1-5|TRBV30|NA|TRBD1
CAWSGGQGEYQPQHF
TGTGCCTGGAGTGGGGGACAGGGTGAATATCAGCCCCAGCATTTT
>16|TRBJ2-5|TRBV7-2|NA|TRBD2
CASSHRLAGGAGTQYF
TGTGCCAGCAGCCACCGACTAGCGGGAGGGGCCGGGACCCAGTACTTC
>18|TRBJ2-3|TRBV29-1|NA|TRBD2
CSVETLEAGVPALGPQYF
TGCAGCGTTGAAACCTTAGAAGCGGGAGTACCCGCACTGGGCCCGCAGTATTTT
>18|TRBJ1-1|TRBV9|many|NA
CASSAGGGTQLMEAEAFF
TGTGCCAGCAGCGCGGGGGGGGGCACCCAACTCATGGAGGCTGAAGCTTTCTTT
>15|TRBJ2-7|TRBV7-7|NA|NA
CASSYKTRSSYEQYF
TGTGCTAGCAGCTACAAGACTCGAAGCTCCTACGAGCAGTACTTC
>14|TRBJ2-2|TRBV12-3/TRBV12-4|many|NA
CASSSGTNTGELFF
TGTGCCAGCAGTTCTGGGACAAACACCGGGGAGCTGTTTTTT
>16|TRBJ2-3|TRBV7-2|NA|NA
CASSLGAWRAVDTQYF
TGTGCCAGCAGCTTAGGGGCCTGGAGGGCCGTAGATACGCAGTATTTT
>11|TRBJ1-5|TRBV7-9|NA|TRBD1
CASSSGQVQHF
TGTGCCAGCAGCTCCGGACAGGTCCAGCATTTT
>15|TRBJ2-1|TRBV9|few|NA
CASSGGQLSYNEQFF
TGTGCCAGCAGCGGCGGACAGCTCTCCTACAATGAGCAGTTCTTC
>14|TRBJ2-2|TRBV27|many|NA
CASSFTMNTGELFF
TGTGCCAGCAGTTTCACAATGAACACCGGGGAGCTGTTTTTT
>17|TRBJ2-1|TRBV24-1|NA|TRBD2
CATSRGLAGRGNNEQFF
TGTGCCACCAGCCGTGGACTAGCGGGCAGAGGAAACAATGAGCAGTTCTTC
>14|TRBJ2-5|TRBV6-6|few|TRBD1
CASGTDRGEETQYF
TGTGCCAGCGGGACGGACAGGGGTGAGGAGACCCAGTACTTC
>15|TRBJ2-2|TRBV7-3|NA|TRBD2
CASSSRTSGRAELFF
TGTGCCAGCAGCTCTAGGACTAGCGGGAGGGCGGAGCTGTTTTTT
>14|TRBJ2-2|TRBV12-3/TRBV12-4|NA|TRBD2
CASSLSGGDGELFF
TGTGCCAGCAGTTTGTCGGGGGGGGACGGGGAGCTGTTTTTT
>17|TRBJ2-7|TRBV6-5|few|TRBD2
CASSYSPRLARSYEQYF
TGTGCCAGCAGTTACTCTCCTCGACTAGCGCGCTCCTACGAGCAGTACTTC
>15|TRBJ1-6|TRBV12-3/TRBV12-4|many|NA
CASSLPTGRHSPLHF
TGTGCCAGCAGTCTACCAACAGGGAGGCATTCACCCCTCCACTTT
>15|TRBJ2-7|TRBV12-3/TRBV12-4|NA|TRBD1
CASSFRQGFVYEQYF
TGTGCCAGCAGTTTTCGACAGGGCTTTGTGTACGAGCAGTACTTC
>11|TRBJ2-7|TRBV19|few|NA
CASSMRGLQYF
TGTGCCAGTAGTATGAGGGGACTCCAGTACTTC
>15|TRBJ1-4|TRBV24-1|many|NA
CATSDLTVGGGKLFF
TGTGCCACCAGTGATTTGACAGTTGGAGGTGGAAAACTGTTTTTT
>14|TRBJ2-1|TRBV20-1|many|NA
CSAREGGSYNEQFF
TGCAGTGCTAGAGAGGGGGGCTCCTACAATGAGCAGTTCTTC
>13|TRBJ1-2|TRBV20-1|NA|TRBD1
CSASRGAGGGYTF
TGCAGTGCTAGTCGGGGGGCAGGGGGTGGCTACACCTTC
>16|TRBJ1-2|TRBV15|once|TRBD1
CATSSPGQGFNYGYTF
TGTGCCACCAGCAGCCCGGGACAGGGGTTTAACTATGGCTACACCTTC
>16|TRBJ2-3|TRBV5-1|many|NA
CASSLVPAPSTDTQYF
TGCGCCAGCAGCTTGGTACCAGCTCCTAGCACAGATACGCAGTATTTT
>16|TRBJ2-5|TRBV7-2|NA|TRBD2
CASSHPGLAGVETQYF
TGTGCCAGCAGCCATCCGGGACTAGCGGGAGTAGAGACCCAGTACTTC
>15|TRBJ1-5|TRBV20-1|few|NA
CSATTGAYSNQPQHF
TGCAGTGCCACGACCGGGGCCTATAGCAATCAGCCCCAGCATTTT
>14|TRBJ1-3|TRBV6-1|many|TRBD1
CASKQGGNGNTIYF
TGTGCCAGCAAACAGGGGGGAAATGGAAACACCATATATTTT
>13|TRBJ2-7|TRBV12-3/TRBV12-4|few|NA
CASSLPGVYEQYF
TGTGCCAGCAGTCTCCCAGGGGTCTACGAGCAGTACTTC
>16|TRBJ2-1|TRBV6-2/TRBV6-3|many|TRBD2
CASTDPGTSSRHEQFF
TGTGCCAGCACAGATCCCGGGACTAGCTCGCGTCATGAGCAGTTCTTC